This T cell receptor (beta chain) was sequenced for a study of blood T cell repertoires in COVID-19. Whole-study context: Specimens from acute and convalescent COVID-19 originated in the United States, Italy and Spain.

V gave up 3 bases and J gave up 6 bases; unmatched junction bases: 8. The germline V gene encodes CDR1 SGHRS and CDR2 YFSETQ. The CDR3 has 15 amino acids. Study processing details: Amplification of reference gene primers provided the estimated nucleated cell counts. The data were produced by immunoSEQ multiplex PCR, yet TCRdb's version contains in-frame clones alone and is incomplete. The V and J calls and the clone size are those of that table, but D and trimming were determined from the DNA. This sample yields over 45,000 clones, of which about 87% are seen a single time; more than 3% belongs to the top ten.

Sequencing was done on a sample of peripheral blood. The receptor comes from a man aged 35-49 years with COVID-19, enrolled during active disease. This sequence joins TRBV5-1 and TRBJ2-2; 7 positions match TRBD2. The CDR3, as DNA: TGCGCCAGCAGCTCTTCGACTAGCTCCCCCGGGGAGCTGTTTTTT. This translates into CASSSSTSSPGELFF. The whole variable domain, filled in from reference TRBV5-1 and TRBJ2-2, reads KAGVTQTPRYLIKTRGQQVTLSCSPISGHRSVSWYQQTPGQGLQFLFEYFSETQRNKGNFPGRFSGRQFSNSRSEMNVSTLELGDSALYLCASSSSTSSPGELFFGEGSRLTVL.